These 18 T cell receptor beta chains were sequenced from one sample in a study of cytomegalovirus exposure and HLA in healthy donors. Both 60 Vbeta primers and 13 Jbeta primers went into the PCR. Using immunoSEQ multiplex PCR, the repertoire was profiled, and TCRdb retains in-frame clones only, with some absent. The table has some 110,000 clones, around 80% seen once. The sample was PBMCs. All receptors derive from an older woman in good health and CMV-seropositive.

The rearrangement joins TRBV28 to TRBJ1-1; D is unclear. The CDR3 sequence is 12 residues long. Germline V lookup: CDR1 MDHEN, CDR2 SYDVKM. The V gene lost 7 bases and the J gene lost 6 bases, with 12 bases spanning the gap. Here the CDR3 DNA reads TGTGCCAGCATCCTCCGAGGCTCTGAAGCTTTCTTT. Amino acid sequence: CASILRGSEAFF.

The gene calls are TRBV18 and TRBJ1-1, with D perhaps matching TRBD1 (6 bases). Germline CDR1 KGHSH, CDR2 LQKENI. The CDR3 length is 20 residues. The V gene lost 2 bases and the J gene lost 1 base, with 26 bases spanning the gap. CDR3 loop: CASSPFALLTEEQGNTEAFF. The CDR3 nucleotides read TGTGCCAGCTCACCATTCGCCCTTTTAACCGAAGAACAGGGGAACACTGAAGCTTTCTTT.

The chain carries TRBV4-2 and TRBJ2-7; 9 nucleotides line up with TRBD2. This CDR3 has 16 amino acids. Losses at the gene ends were 1 base for V and 5 bases for J; bases not matched to a gene: 9. From germline, CDR1 is LGHNA and CDR2 YNFKEQ. The CDR3 here is CASSQVRAGGGHEQYF. CDR3 coding DNA: TGTGCCAGCAGCCAAGTTAGGGCGGGAGGGGGTCACGAGCAGTACTTC.

As DNA, the CDR3 is TGTGCCAGTTCCGGGACTAGTCGCGCCTATACGCAGTATTTT. Its protein product is CASSGTSRAYTQYF. The rearrangement uses TRBV19 and TRBJ2-3; 8 bases map to TRBD2. The ends lost 8 bases at V and 7 bases at J; junction bases unmatched: 11. Germline assignment: CDR1 LNHDA and CDR2 SQIVND (reference sequence). The CDR3 contains 14 residues.

The gene calls are TRBV19 and TRBJ1-1; unclear D gene. Germline V lookup: CDR1 LNHDA, CDR2 SQIVND (reference sequence). The CDR3 is made up of 13 amino acids. Trimming took off 5 bases at V and 2 bases at J, with 9 bases between the two ends. The CDR3 region has the DNA TGTGCCAGTAGTGGCAGGATAAACACTGAAGCTTTCTTT. This codes for CASSGRINTEAFF.

V usage is TRBV6-4 and J usage is TRBJ1-2; 8 bases line up with TRBD1. Unmatched junction bases numbered 4, after V lost 7 bases and J lost 3 bases. The CDR3 contains 13 residues. Germline V lookup: CDR1 MRHNA, CDR2 SNTAGT. This chain's CDR3 is CASTADRDYGYTF. CDR3 nucleotides: TGTGCCAGCACCGCGGACAGGGACTATGGCTACACCTTC.

Of note for this clone: The germline gene is not matched at one end of the junction; a read error may be the cause. V gene TRBV2 combines with J gene TRBJ1-3, with D unresolved. Looked up from germline, CDR1 is SNHLY and CDR2 is FYNNEI. The CDR3 spans 17 residues. CDR3 nucleotides: TGTGTCAGCTGCCTAAGCTTGGCGGTATTCTCTGGAAACACCATATATTTT. This translates into CVSCLSLAVFSGNTIYF.

Only a few counts were recorded for this clone. The chain combines TRBV5-6 with TRBJ2-7; 7 nucleotides align to TRBD1. The CDR3 length is 16 residues. Trimming at V came to 3 bases and at J to 7 bases, leaving 16 bases not matched to a gene. The germline V gene has CDR1 SGHDT and CDR2 YYEEEE. This CDR3 is CASSSSGTAGPREQYF. The CDR3 DNA sequence: TGTGCCAGCAGCTCGTCCGGGACAGCCGGACCTAGGGAGCAGTACTTC.

This clone was found once. The CDR3 DNA sequence: TGCGCCAGCAACGAAGCGGAGGGGCAGGCAGATACGCAGTATTTT. It specifies CASNEAEGQADTQYF. J is TRBJ2-3 and V is TRBV4-1; possible D gene TRBD2, 6 bases. This CDR3 is 15 amino acids long. Germline CDR1 is MGHRA and CDR2 is YSYEKL. Trimming removed 7 bases at V and 4 bases at J, with 18 bases between.

Comments on this clone: Because the CDR3's place on the DNA is in doubt, the DNA is left out and the CDR3 is given as listed by TCRdb. The V gene is TRBV21-1, the J gene TRBJ2-3; the table calls TRBD2, which could not be checked here. TRBV21-1 is termed a pseudogene. With termini counted, the CDR3 has 17 amino acids. The CDR3: CARNLAGVAEGADTQYF.

CDR3 protein: CASSPVVDTGFLANYGYTF. The CDR3 coding sequence is TGTGCCAGCAGCCCCGTCGTCGATACAGGGTTTTTGGCAAACTATGGCTACACCTTC. The J gene is TRBJ1-2, the V gene TRBV7-2, with D possibly TRBD1 on 6 matching bases. Deletions cut 5 bases from V and 2 bases from J, with 27 bases between. The CDR3 spans 19 residues. The germline CDR1 and CDR2 sequences are SGHTA and FQGNSA.

The V call is TRBV19, the J call TRBJ2-7, with 8 bases matching TRBD1. Germline V gene data show CDR1 as LNHDA and CDR2 as SQIVND (reference sequence). With 3 bases clipped from V and 5 bases from J, the junction kept 6 bases outside the gene matches. CDR3 length: 14 residues. The CDR3 spells CASSMWQGADEQYF. The CDR3 coding sequence is TGTGCCAGTAGTATGTGGCAGGGGGCGGACGAGCAGTACTTC.

V gene TRBV2 combines with J gene TRBJ1-2, with TRBD1 identical over 7 bases. This CDR3 comprises 15 residues. The ends lost 8 bases at V and 5 bases at J; junction bases unmatched: 14. The germline gives CDR1 SNHLY, CDR2 FYNNEI. The CDR3 region is CASSYPGGPLYGYTF. CDR3 in DNA: TGTGCCAGCTCTTATCCAGGGGGGCCCCTTTATGGCTACACCTTC.

V gene TRBV19 combines with J gene TRBJ1-1, with TRBD1 as a possible D gene (5 bases). Germline V gene sequence: CDR1 LNHDA, CDR2 SQIVND (reference sequence). This CDR3 comprises 13 residues. The V end lost 4 bases, the J end lost 5 bases, and 11 bases lay between the germline ends. The CDR3 loop is CASSTGIWTEAFF. The CDR3 DNA follows: TGTGCCAGTAGTACAGGGATTTGGACTGAAGCTTTCTTT.

V is TRBV7-6 and J is TRBJ1-4; tentatively, D is TRBD1 (5 bases). The CDR3 spans 13 residues. Trimming shortened V by 5 bases and J by 8 bases, and 12 bases separated the two germline ends. Per the germline V gene, CDR1 is SGHVS and CDR2 is FNYEAQ. The CDR3 sequence: CASSRQQGEKLFF. CDR3 DNA: TGTGCCAGCAGCCGACAGCAGGGAGAAAAACTGTTTTTT.

The genes are TRBV9 and TRBJ2-1, with 13 bases aligning to TRBD2. V lost 6 bases to trimming and J lost 0 bases; unmatched junction nucleotides: 3. The length of the CDR3 is 16 residues. Germline-derived CDR1 and CDR2 are SGDLS and YYNGEE. The CDR3 sequence is CASTRTSGSSYNEQFF. The CDR3 region has the DNA TGTGCCAGCACCAGGACTAGCGGGAGCTCCTACAATGAGCAGTTCTTC.

This chain uses TRBV2 with TRBJ1-5, with D maybe TRBD1 (5 bases). There are 14 residues in the CDR3. Germline V CDR1 and CDR2: SNHLY, FYNNEI. Trimming shortened V by 8 bases and J by 2 bases, and 13 bases separated the two germline ends. CDR3 in amino acids: CASRDSQGNQPQHF. The CDR3 coding sequence is TGTGCCAGCCGGGACTCCCAGGGCAATCAGCCCCAGCATTTT.

The chain links TRBV11-2 to TRBJ1-2, with 9 bases that match TRBD1. The trim removed 3 bases at V and 5 bases at J, leaving 13 bases unmatched. Germline V CDR1 and CDR2: SGHAT, FQNNGV. This CDR3 comprises 17 residues. The DNA for the CDR3 is TGTGCCAGCAGCTTGAGTATCACAGACAGGGGGGGATATGGCTACACCTTC. Its protein product is CASSLSITDRGGYGYTF.